Listed below are T cell receptor beta chains from one sample, sequenced in a study of CD8 T cells in Susac syndrome. From the immunoSEQ multiplex PCR reads, TCRdb called clonotypes with MiXCR, one entry per CDR3 protein. The sample shows fewer than 200,000 distinct CDR3 sequences, approximately 95% of them seen only once. Sequenced material: CD8+ T cells from PBMCs. The receptors come from a human donor with multiple sclerosis. Both conserved end residues are part of each CDR3. Each record gives: V gene, clone size, D gene, J gene, CDR3 DNA, CDR3 protein. A D gene is named only where the DNA matches it firmly. Expanded clones are given a class, and other clones once, few, many or no size at all.

v_gene: TRBV3-1; abundance: few; d_gene: -; j_gene: TRBJ2-7; CDR3nt: TGTGCCAGCAGCCCAGGGGAGGGGGCCGCCTACGAGCAGTACTTC; CDR3aa: CASSPGEGAAYEQYF
v_gene: TRBV5-4; abundance: -; d_gene: TRBD1; j_gene: TRBJ1-1; CDR3nt: TGTGCCAGCAGCGTGGACAGGGGCTACACTGAAGCTTTCTTT; CDR3aa: CASSVDRGYTEAFF
v_gene: TRBV5-1; abundance: -; d_gene: TRBD1; j_gene: TRBJ1-2; CDR3nt: TGCGCCAGCAGCCCCGGGACAGGGTGGACTTTTGCCTTC; CDR3aa: CASSPGTGWTFAF
v_gene: TRBV5-1; abundance: -; d_gene: -; j_gene: TRBJ2-7; CDR3nt: TGCGCCAGCAGCTTTCCCCAACAGGGGGGGTCTCTCGAGCAGTACTTC; CDR3aa: CASSFPQQGGSLEQYF
v_gene: TRBV27; abundance: -; d_gene: -; j_gene: TRBJ1-2; CDR3nt: TGTGCCAGTAAAGGGACGGGGCATGGCTACACCTTC; CDR3aa: CASKGTGHGYTF
v_gene: TRBV6-1; abundance: -; d_gene: -; j_gene: TRBJ2-7; CDR3nt: TGTGCCAGCAAGCCGGACCGTTACTCCTACGAGCAGTACTTC; CDR3aa: CASKPDRYSYEQYF
v_gene: TRBV27; abundance: -; d_gene: -; j_gene: TRBJ2-7; CDR3nt: TGTGCCAGCAGTTCCGGGAACTACGAGCAGTACTTC; CDR3aa: CASSSGNYEQYF
v_gene: TRBV6-1; abundance: -; d_gene: -; j_gene: TRBJ2-5; CDR3nt: TGTGCCAGCAAGGCAGCAAAGTACCAAGAGACCCAGTACTTC; CDR3aa: CASKAAKYQETQYF
v_gene: TRBV2; abundance: once; d_gene: -; j_gene: TRBJ1-3; CDR3nt: TGTGCCAGCGCTGGAAACACCATATATTTT; CDR3aa: CASAGNTIYF
v_gene: TRBV29-1; abundance: -; d_gene: -; j_gene: TRBJ1-2; CDR3nt: TGCAGCGTTCTAGGGGGAGTCTATGGCTACACCTTC; CDR3aa: CSVLGGVYGYTF